The present entry profiles one T cell receptor beta chain with its context. What this receptor recognizes is not known. No clone much larger than this one lies a single base away; base qualities are absent. This record comes from a study of T cell responses to AZD1222 COVID-19 vaccine (dated by TCRdb to the early 2020s). For the wider study: AZD1222 recipients with second doses at about 4 weeks or about 12 weeks were pooled, because spike-specific TCR depth and breadth did not differ between schedules. A total of just over 230 trial participants underwent TCR sequencing, of whom 200 to 220 had received two doses of AZD1222 and around 25 had received two doses of the MenACWY control vaccine. Enrollment into the trials was organized by age into subgroups of 18-55, 56-69 and 70-plus years, and those subgroups contained roughly 150, 30 and 60 TCR-sequenced participants, respectively.

CDR1 and CDR2 are read off the germline V gene as MDHEN and SYDVKM. V and J are truncated by 1 base and 8 bases respectively, leaving an intervening sequence of 3 bases. The CDR3 sequence holds 11 residues, the cysteine and phenylalanine included. The retained sequence is limited to the CDR3, 33 bases, with the frame set at the first base. The time point tag for this specimen amounts to: baseline before first vaccination. Samples from vaccinated people were obtained from the UK trials COV001 and COV002, which included a single-blind randomized controlled phase 2/3 trial of AZD1222 (ChAdOx1 nCoV-19) in healthy adults. For TCRbeta chain sequencing, PBMC samples from trial participants were taken at day 0 and at day 28 after the second dose. The CDR3 regions of human TCRbeta chains were analyzed by immunosequencing. The published analysis was carried out like this. TCRs in the repertoires were compared against a reference library of SARS-CoV-2-specific TCRs that had been generated with the MIRA antigen-specificity platform. Breadth was defined as the fraction of unique TCRs that were SARS-CoV-2-associated, and depth was defined as the fraction of total T cells that were SARS-CoV-2-associated. Using the MIRA data, each spike-specific TCR was mapped to the spike region that the TCR reacts to and placed in a CD4 or CD8 class. Log10-transformed breadth and depth values were compared by one-way ANOVA with Sidak's multiple comparisons tests. The source is immuneACCESS, and TCRdb retained only in-frame sequences with V and J called. Part of the clones is not carried over; for the studies checked, unresolved V genes explain less than half of this, and the remainder is unexplained. The DNA was the basis for D and trimming; V, J and clone size are from that table. This sample is represented by about 100,000 clones; about 89% of them were singletons. Roughly a sixth of the sample rests with the top ten.

General findings and caveats noted by the study authors: Reportedly, close to half of the unique spike-specific TCRs recognized epitopes lying outside the regions that are mutated in the B.1.351 and B.1.1.7 variants. Most participants were white British and females outnumbered males, and the authors suggested that clonal diversity may have been underestimated. Because no day 14 peak-response samples were available, the repertoires could be characterized only after the peak T cell response. The 56-69-year group was small, and its depth increase did not reach significance, likely because of low power. The vaccine-associated CD4 TCRs covered the entire spike protein, and the dominant responses fell in regions 160-218 and 743-854. Conclusions about previously exposed vaccinees are limited because only six or seven AZD1222 recipients were SARS-CoV-2 seropositive at baseline. A significant rise in spike-specific TCR breadth and depth was observed after two AZD1222 doses relative to day 0 and relative to MenACWY recipients.

The chain employs TRBV28 and TRBJ1-3; the D gene remains uncertain. Sequenced here: peripheral blood, sampled on day 0 of AZD1222 vaccination. The TCR comes from an adult in good health. At the DNA level, the sequence is TGTGCCAGCAGTTTATTTCACACCATATATTTT. Translated, this is CASSLFHTIYF.